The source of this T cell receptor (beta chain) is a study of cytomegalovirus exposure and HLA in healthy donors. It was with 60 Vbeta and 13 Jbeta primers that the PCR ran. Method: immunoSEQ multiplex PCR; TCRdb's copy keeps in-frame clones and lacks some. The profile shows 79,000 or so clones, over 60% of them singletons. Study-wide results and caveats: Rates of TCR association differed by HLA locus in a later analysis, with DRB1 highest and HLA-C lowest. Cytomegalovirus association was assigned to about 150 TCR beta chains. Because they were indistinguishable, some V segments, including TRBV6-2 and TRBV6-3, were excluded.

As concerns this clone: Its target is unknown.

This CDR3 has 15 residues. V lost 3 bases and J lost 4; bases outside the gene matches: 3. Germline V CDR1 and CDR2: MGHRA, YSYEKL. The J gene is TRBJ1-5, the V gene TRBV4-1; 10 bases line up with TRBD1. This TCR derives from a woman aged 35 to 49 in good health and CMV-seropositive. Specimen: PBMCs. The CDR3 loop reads CASSQGTGENQPQHF. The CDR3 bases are TGCGCCAGCAGCCAGGGGACAGGGGAAAATCAGCCCCAGCATTTT.